This paragraph reports one T cell receptor (beta chain). The CDR3 length is 14 residues. V lost 6 bases to trimming and J lost 3 bases; unmatched junction nucleotides: 8. Germline V gene lookup returns CDR1 SNHLY and CDR2 FYNNEI. The sample comes from a study of blood T cell repertoires in COVID-19. Overall study: Collection of acute and convalescent COVID-19 samples took place in the United States, Italy and Spain. The analysed material was cDNA or gDNA that came from T cells, B-cell-depleted T cells, or PBMCs.

Study processing details: Amplifying reference gene primers gave estimates of nucleated cell counts. Libraries were prepared by immunoSEQ multiplex PCR; TCRdb keeps only in-frame clonotypes and omits some of them. That table gives V, J and clone size, and the DNA gave D and trimming. The repertoire holds just over 65,000 clones, with more than 80% as singletons. The material sequenced was peripheral blood. This chain links TRBV2 with TRBJ2-7; TRBD2 matches at 7 bases. The source is a man younger than 40 with acute or convalescent COVID-19. CDR3 nucleotides: TGTGCCAGCAGCCCATCGAGCGGGATCTACGAGCAGTACTTC. Translated: CASSPSSGIYEQYF.